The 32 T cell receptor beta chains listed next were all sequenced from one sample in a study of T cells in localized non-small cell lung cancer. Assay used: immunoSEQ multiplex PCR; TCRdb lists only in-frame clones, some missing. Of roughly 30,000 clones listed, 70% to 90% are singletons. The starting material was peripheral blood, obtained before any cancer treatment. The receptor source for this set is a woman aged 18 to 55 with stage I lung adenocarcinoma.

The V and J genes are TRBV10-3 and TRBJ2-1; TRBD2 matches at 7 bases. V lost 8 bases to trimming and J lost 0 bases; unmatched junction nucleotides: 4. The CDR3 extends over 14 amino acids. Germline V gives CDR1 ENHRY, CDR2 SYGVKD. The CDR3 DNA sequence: TGTGCCATCGGGGAGCGGGGCTCCTACAATGAGCAGTTCTTC. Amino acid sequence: CAIGERGSYNEQFF.

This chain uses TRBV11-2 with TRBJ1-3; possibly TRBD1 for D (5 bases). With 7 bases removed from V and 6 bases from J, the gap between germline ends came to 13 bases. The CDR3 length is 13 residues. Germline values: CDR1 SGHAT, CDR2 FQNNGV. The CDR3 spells CASTLGGVNTIYF. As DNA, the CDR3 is TGTGCCAGCACCCTCGGGGGGGTAAACACCATATATTTT.

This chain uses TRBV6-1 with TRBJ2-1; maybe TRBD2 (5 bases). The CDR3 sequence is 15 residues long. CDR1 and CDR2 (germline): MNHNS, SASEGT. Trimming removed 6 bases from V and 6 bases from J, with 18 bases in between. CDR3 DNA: TGTGCCAGCAGGCTAGAGAGGGCTCTGGTCAATGAGCAGTTCTTC. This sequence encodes CASRLERALVNEQFF.

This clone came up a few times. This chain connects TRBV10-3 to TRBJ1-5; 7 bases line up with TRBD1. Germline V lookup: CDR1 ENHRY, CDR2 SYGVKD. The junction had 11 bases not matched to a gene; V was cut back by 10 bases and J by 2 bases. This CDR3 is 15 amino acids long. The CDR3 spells CATALGTEGNQPQHF. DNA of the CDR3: TGTGCCACCGCCCTGGGGACAGAGGGCAATCAGCCCCAGCATTTT.

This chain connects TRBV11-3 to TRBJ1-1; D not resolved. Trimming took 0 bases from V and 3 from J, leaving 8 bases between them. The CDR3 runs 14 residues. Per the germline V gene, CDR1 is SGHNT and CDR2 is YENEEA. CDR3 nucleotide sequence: TGTGCCAGCAGCTTAGACTCGCAGGACACTGAAGCTTTCTTT. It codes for CASSLDSQDTEAFF. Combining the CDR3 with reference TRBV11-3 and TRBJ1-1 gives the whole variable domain EAGVVQSPRYKIIEKKQPVAFWCNPISGHNTLYWYLQNLGQGPELLIRYENEEAVDDSQLPKDRFSAERLKGVDSTLKIQPAELGDSAVYLCASSLDSQDTEAFFGQGTRLTVV.

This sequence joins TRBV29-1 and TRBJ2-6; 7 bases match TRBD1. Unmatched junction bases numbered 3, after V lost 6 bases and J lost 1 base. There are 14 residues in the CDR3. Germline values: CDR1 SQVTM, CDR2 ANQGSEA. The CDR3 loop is CSVEQGSGANVLTF. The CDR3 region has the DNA TGCAGCGTGGAACAGGGGTCTGGGGCCAACGTCCTGACTTTC.

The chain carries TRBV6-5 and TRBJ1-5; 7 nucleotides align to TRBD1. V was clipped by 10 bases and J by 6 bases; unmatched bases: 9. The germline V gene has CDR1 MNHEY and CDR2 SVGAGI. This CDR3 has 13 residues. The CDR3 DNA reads TGTGCCATAACGGACAGGAAGTTTCAGCCCCAGCATTTT. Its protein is CAITDRKFQPQHF.

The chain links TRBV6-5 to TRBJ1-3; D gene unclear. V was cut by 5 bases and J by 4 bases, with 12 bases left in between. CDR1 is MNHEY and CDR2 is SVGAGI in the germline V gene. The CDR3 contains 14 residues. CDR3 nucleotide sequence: TGTGCCAGCAGTGACACCACGAGGGGAAACACCATATATTTT. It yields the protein CASSDTTRGNTIYF.

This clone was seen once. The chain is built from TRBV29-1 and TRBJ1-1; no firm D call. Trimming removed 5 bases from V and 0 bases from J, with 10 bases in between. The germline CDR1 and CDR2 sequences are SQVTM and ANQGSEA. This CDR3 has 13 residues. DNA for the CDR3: TGCAGCGTTCGCCGGGCAATGAACACTGAAGCTTTCTTT. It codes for CSVRRAMNTEAFF.

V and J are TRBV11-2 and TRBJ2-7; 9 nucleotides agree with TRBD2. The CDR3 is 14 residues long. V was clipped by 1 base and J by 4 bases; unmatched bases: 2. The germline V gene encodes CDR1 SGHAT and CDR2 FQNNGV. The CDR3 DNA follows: TGTGCCAGCAGCTTAGCAGCGGGAGGATACGAGCAGTACTTC. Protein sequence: CASSLAAGGYEQYF.

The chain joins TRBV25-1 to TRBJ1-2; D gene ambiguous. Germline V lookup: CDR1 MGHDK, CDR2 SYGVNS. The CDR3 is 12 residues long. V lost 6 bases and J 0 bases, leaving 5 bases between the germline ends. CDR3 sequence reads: CASRNANYGYTF. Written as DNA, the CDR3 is TGTGCCAGCAGAAACGCTAACTATGGCTACACCTTC.

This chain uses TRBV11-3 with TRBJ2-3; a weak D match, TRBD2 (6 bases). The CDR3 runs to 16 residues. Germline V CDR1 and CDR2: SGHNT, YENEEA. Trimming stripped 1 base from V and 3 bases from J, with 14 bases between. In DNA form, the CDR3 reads TGTGCCAGCAGCTTAGCTGCGGGAATTGGGACAGATACGCAGTATTTT. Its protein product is CASSLAAGIGTDTQYF.

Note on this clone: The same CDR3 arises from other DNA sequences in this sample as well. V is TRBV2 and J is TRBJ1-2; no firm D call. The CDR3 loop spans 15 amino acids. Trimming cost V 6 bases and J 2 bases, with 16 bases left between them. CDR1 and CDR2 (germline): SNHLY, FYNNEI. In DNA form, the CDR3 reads TGTGCCAGCAGGGTAAACAGAGGCCCGAACTATGGCTACACCTTC. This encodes CASRVNRGPNYGYTF.

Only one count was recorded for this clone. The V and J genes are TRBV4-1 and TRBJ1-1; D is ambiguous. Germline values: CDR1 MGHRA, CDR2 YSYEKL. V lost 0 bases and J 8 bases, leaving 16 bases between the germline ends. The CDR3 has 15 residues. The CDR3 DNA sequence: TGCGCCAGCAGCCAAGATGAGACAAGGACGTTGGAAGCTTTCTTT. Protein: CASSQDETRTLEAFF.

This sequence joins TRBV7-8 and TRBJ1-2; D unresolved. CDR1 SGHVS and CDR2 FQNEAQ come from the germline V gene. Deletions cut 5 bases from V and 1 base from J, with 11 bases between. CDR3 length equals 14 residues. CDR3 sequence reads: CASSPGRGNYGYTF. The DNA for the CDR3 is TGTGCCAGCAGCCCCGGCCGGGGTAACTATGGCTACACCTTC.

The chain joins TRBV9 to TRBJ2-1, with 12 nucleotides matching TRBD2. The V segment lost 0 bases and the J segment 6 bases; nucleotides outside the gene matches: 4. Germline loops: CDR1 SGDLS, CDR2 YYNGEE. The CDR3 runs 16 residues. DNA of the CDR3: TGTGCCAGCAGCGTAGCAGGACTAGCGGGACGCAATGAGCAGTTCTTC. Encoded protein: CASSVAGLAGRNEQFF. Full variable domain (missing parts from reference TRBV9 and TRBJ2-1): DSGVTQTPKHLITATGQRVTLRCSPRSGDLSVYWYQQSLDQGLQFLIQYYNGEERAKGNILERFSAQQFPDLHSELNLSSLELGDSALYFCASSVAGLAGRNEQFFGPGTRLTVL.

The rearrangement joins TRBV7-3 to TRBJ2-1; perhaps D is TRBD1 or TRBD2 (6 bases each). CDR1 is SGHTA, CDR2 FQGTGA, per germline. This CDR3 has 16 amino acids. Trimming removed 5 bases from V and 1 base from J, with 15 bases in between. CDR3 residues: CASSPEGGISYNEQFF. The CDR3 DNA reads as TGTGCCAGCAGCCCAGAGGGGGGCATTTCCTACAATGAGCAGTTCTTC.

Here the CDR3 DNA reads TGTGCCAGCAGCCCCTGGGACCCAACCTACGAGCAGTACTTC. Its translation: CASSPWDPTYEQYF. The chain couples TRBV11-3 to TRBJ2-7, with D perhaps matching TRBD1 or TRBD2 (5 bases each). The CDR3 has 14 amino acids. Germline V CDR1 and CDR2: SGHNT, YENEEA. The ends were cut back, 5 bases at V and 2 bases at J, with 13 bases in the middle.

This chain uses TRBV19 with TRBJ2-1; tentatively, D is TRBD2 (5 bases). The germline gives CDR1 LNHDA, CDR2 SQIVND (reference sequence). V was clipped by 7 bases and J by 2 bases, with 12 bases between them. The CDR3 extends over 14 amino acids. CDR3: CASTSRPAYNEQFF. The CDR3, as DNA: TGTGCCAGTACTAGCCGACCGGCCTACAATGAGCAGTTCTTC.

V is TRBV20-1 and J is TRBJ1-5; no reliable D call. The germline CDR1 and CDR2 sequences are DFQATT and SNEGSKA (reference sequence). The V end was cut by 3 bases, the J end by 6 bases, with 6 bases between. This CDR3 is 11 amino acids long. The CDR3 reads CSASDGQPQHF. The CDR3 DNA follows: TGCAGTGCTAGTGATGGTCAGCCCCAGCATTTT.

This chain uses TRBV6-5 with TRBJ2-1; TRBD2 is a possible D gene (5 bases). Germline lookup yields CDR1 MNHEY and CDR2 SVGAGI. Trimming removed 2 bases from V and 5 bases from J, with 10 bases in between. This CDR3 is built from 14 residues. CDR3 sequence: CASSYRSGHNEQFF. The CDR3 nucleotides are TGTGCCAGCAGTTACCGCAGCGGCCACAATGAGCAGTTCTTC.

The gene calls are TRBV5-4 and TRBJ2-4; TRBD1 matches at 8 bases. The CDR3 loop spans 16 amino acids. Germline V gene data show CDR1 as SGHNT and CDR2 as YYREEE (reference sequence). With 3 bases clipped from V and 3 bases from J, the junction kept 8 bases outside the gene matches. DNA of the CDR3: TGTGCCAGCAGCTCGCGGACAGGGTCGGGCAAAAACATTCAGTACTTC. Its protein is CASSSRTGSGKNIQYF.

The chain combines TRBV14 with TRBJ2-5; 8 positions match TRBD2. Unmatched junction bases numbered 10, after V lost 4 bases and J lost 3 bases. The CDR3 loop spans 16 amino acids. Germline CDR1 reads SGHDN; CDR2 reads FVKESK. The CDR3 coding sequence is TGTGCCAGCAGCCTCCGGGAGGGCCTATTCAAAGAGACCCAGTACTTC. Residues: CASSLREGLFKETQYF. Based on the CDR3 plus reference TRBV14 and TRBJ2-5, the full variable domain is EAGVTQFPSHSVIEKGQTVTLRCDPISGHDNLYWYRRVMGKEIKFLLHFVKESKQDESGMPNNRFLAERTGGTYSTLKVQPAELEDSGVYFCASSLREGLFKETQYFGPGTRLLVL.

CDR3 DNA: TGCGCCAGCACCATCCAACAGACCAGCCGCACAGATACGCAGTATTTT. This sequence encodes CASTIQQTSRTDTQYF. This chain uses TRBV5-1 with TRBJ2-3; unclear D gene. V shed 6 bases and J shed 1 base, with 18 bases lying between them. The CDR3 is 16 residues long. Germline CDR1 SGHRS, CDR2 YFSETQ. Full variable domain (missing parts from reference TRBV5-1 and TRBJ2-3): KAGVTQTPRYLIKTRGQQVTLSCSPISGHRSVSWYQQTPGQGLQFLFEYFSETQRNKGNFPGRFSGRQFSNSRSEMNVSTLELGDSALYLCASTIQQTSRTDTQYFGPGTRLTVL.

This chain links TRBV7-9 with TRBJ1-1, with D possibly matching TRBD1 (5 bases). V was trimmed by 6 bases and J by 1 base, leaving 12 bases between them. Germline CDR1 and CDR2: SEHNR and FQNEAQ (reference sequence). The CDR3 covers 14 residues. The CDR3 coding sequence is TGTGCCAGCAGACCGACAGTGACGAACACTGAAGCTTTCTTT. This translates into CASRPTVTNTEAFF.

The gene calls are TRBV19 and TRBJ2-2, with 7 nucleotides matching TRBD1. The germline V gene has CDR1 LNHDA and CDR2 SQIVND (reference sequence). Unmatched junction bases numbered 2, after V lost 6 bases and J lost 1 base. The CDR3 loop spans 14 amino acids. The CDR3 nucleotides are TGTGCCAGTAGGAGGGGGCTGAACACCGGGGAGCTGTTTTTT. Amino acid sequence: CASRRGLNTGELFF.

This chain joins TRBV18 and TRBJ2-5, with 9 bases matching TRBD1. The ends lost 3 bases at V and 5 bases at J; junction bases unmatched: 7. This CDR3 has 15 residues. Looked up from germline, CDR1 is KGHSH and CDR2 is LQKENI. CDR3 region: CASSPIPQGAETQYF. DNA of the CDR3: TGTGCCAGCTCACCGATCCCACAGGGGGCTGAGACCCAGTACTTC.

The CDR3 region is CASSSPLSHNEQFF. DNA for the CDR3: TGCGCCAGCAGCTCCCCCCTATCCCACAATGAGCAGTTCTTC. J is TRBJ2-1 and V is TRBV5-1, with D unresolved. V was trimmed by 3 bases and J by 5 bases, leaving 12 bases between them. Per the germline V gene, CDR1 is SGHRS and CDR2 is YFSETQ. This CDR3 has 14 amino acids.

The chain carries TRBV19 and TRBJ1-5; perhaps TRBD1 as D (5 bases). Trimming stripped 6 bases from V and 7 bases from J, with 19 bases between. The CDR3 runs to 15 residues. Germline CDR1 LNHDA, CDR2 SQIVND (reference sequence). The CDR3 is CASRNTAGWVQPQHF. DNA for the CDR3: TGTGCCAGTAGAAATACCGCAGGGTGGGTCCAGCCCCAGCATTTT.

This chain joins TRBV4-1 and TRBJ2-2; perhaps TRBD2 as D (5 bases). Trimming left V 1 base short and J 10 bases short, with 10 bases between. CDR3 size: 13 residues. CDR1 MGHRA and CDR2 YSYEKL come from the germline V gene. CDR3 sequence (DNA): TGCGCCAGCAGCCAAGGAGGGTTTGCGGAGCTGTTTTTT. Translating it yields CASSQGGFAELFF.

The CDR3, as DNA: TGTGCCAGCAGTTACTCGACCAGGAACACCGGGGAGCTGTTTTTT. Residues: CASSYSTRNTGELFF. The chain links TRBV6-5 to TRBJ2-2; D gene ambiguous. The germline V gene has CDR1 MNHEY and CDR2 SVGAGI. The CDR3 consists of 15 residues. The V gene lost 0 bases and the J gene lost 1 base, with 6 bases spanning the gap.

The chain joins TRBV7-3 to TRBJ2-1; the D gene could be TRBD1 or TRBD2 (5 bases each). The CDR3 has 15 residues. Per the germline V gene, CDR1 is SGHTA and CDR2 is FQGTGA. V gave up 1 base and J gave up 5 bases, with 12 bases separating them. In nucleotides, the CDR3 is TGTGCCAGCAGCTTAAGAACTGGGACCCACAATGAGCAGTTCTTC. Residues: CASSLRTGTHNEQFF.